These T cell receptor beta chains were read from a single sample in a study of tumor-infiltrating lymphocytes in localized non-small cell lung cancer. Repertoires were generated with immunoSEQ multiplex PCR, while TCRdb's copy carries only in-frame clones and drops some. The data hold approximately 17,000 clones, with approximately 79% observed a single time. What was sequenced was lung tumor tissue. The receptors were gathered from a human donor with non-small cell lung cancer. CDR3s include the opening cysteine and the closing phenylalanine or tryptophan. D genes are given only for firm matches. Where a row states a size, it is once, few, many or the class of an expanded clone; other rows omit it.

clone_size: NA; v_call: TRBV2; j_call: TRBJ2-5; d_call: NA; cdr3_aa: CASSLNMEETQYF; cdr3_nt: TGTGCCAGCAGTCTAAACATGGAAGAGACCCAGTACTTC
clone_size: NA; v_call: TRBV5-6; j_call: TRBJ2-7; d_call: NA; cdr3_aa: CASSLTRQGYSYEQYF; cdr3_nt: TGTGCCAGCAGCTTGACGCGCCAGGGGTACTCCTACGAGCAGTACTTC
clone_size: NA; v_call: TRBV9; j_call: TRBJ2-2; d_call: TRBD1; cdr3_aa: CASSDPHRGLDTGELFF; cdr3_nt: TGTGCCAGCAGCGACCCGCACAGGGGGCTCGACACCGGGGAGCTGTTTTTT
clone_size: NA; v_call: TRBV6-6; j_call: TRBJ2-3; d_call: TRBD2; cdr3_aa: CASSYSTGGADTQYF; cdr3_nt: TGTGCCAGCAGTTACTCGACGGGAGGCGCAGATACGCAGTATTTT
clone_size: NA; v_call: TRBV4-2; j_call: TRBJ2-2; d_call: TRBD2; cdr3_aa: CASSRLAGVTGELFF; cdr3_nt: TGTGCCAGCAGCCGACTAGCGGGAGTCACCGGGGAGCTGTTTTTT
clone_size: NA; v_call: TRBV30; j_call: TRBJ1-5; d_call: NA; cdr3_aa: CAWSAGRVRGNQPQHF; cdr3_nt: TGTGCCTGGAGTGCCGGCAGGGTAAGGGGCAATCAGCCCCAGCATTTT
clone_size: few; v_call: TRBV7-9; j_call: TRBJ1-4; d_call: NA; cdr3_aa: CASSLGDLKLFF; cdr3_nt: TGTGCCAGCAGCTTAGGGGACTTAAAACTGTTTTTT
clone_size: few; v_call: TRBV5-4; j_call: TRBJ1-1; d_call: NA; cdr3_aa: CASSWTRNTEAFF; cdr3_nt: TGTGCCAGCAGCTGGACACGGAACACTGAAGCTTTCTTT
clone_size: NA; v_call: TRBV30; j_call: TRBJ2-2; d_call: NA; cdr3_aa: CAWSHHGELFF; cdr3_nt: TGTGCCTGGAGCCACCACGGGGAGCTGTTTTTT
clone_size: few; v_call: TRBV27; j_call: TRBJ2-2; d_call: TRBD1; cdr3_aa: CASSTGQGFLELFF; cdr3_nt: TGTGCCAGCAGCACAGGACAGGGCTTTCTGGAGCTGTTTTTT
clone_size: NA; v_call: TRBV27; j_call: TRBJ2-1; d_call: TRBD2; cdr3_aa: CASSLPGTTNEQFF; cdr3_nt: TGTGCCAGCAGTCTCCCCGGGACTACCAATGAGCAGTTCTTC
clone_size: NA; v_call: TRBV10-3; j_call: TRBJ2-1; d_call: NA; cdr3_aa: CAIRTESSYNEQFF; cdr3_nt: TGTGCCATCAGGACAGAGAGCTCCTACAATGAGCAGTTCTTC
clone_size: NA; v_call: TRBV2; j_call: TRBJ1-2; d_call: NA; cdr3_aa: CASSGDSYGYTF; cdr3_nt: TGTGCCAGCTCAGGGGATAGCTATGGCTACACCTTC